This TCR beta chain appears in the sequencing data of a study of shared clonotypes between healthy human individuals. Concerning this clone: Its antigen is unknown.

Overall study findings and caveats: Larger estimated richness was generally recorded for naive subsets relative to memory subsets.

Original processing notes: Filtering differed since immunoSEQ provided only junctions, with no quality scores. Sequencing used immunoSEQ multiplex PCR; TCRdb keeps in-frame clones, though not all of them. V and J calls and clone size are those listed in that table; D and trimming were worked out from the DNA. The sample carries a few hundred thousand clones, around two thirds recorded once. The germline V gene encodes CDR1 SGHTA and CDR2 FQGNSA. CDR3 length: 15 amino acids. V lost 2 bases and J 3 bases, leaving 11 bases between the germline ends. Sequencing was performed on memory CD4+ T cells sorted from blood. Stated subset: CD45RA-negative fraction. The gene calls are TRBV7-2 and TRBJ1-5; no reliable D call. This clonotype was obtained from a man aged 25-45 years in good health. The CDR3 coding sequence is TGTGCCAGCAGCTTATGGGTAGGGAACAATCAGCCCCAGCATTTT. Protein sequence: CASSLWVGNNQPQHF.